The 9 T cell receptor beta chains listed next were all sequenced from one sample in a study of CD8+ T cells in alopecia areata. In each case, RNA was isolated and then reverse transcribed into cDNA as the sequencing template. Data came from immunoSEQ multiplex PCR; TCRdb stores just in-frame clones and leaves some out. The sample carries about 110,000 clones, under 60% recorded once. The sample taken for sequencing was NKG2D-low CD8+ T cells sorted from blood. The receptors originated from a human donor with alopecia areata.

The chain carries TRBV13 and TRBJ1-1; D is uncertain. The CDR3 contains 9 residues. Germline V gene lookup returns CDR1 PRHDT and CDR2 FYEKMQ (reference sequence). With 11 bases removed from V and 7 bases from J, the gap between germline ends came to 8 bases. This chain's CDR3 is CAVGSEAFF. The CDR3 coding sequence is TGTGCCGTTGGGAGTGAAGCTTTCTTT.

This chain links TRBV5-6 with TRBJ2-3; D may match TRBD1 or TRBD2 (5 bases each). V lost 0 bases and J 1 base, leaving 15 bases between the germline ends. CDR1 is SGHDT, CDR2 YYEEEE, per germline. This CDR3 spans 17 amino acids. The DNA for the CDR3 is TGTGCCAGCAGCTTGGTGTCGGGACCGGCGGGCACAGATACGCAGTATTTT. Its translation is CASSLVSGPAGTDTQYF.

CDR3 sequence reads: CASSSHLDMNTEAFF. CDR3 bases: TGTGCCAGCAGTTCCCACCTGGACATGAACACTGAAGCTTTCTTT. The V call is TRBV6-5, the J call TRBJ1-1; weak D call: TRBD1 (5 bases). In germline, CDR1 is MNHEY, CDR2 SVGAGI. This CDR3 spans 15 amino acids. Trimming removed 4 bases from V and 0 bases from J, with 12 bases in between.

This clone was detected only once. This sequence joins TRBV25-1 and TRBJ2-1; 9 nucleotides match TRBD2. V was clipped by 1 base and J by 6 bases; unmatched bases: 7. Germline lookup yields CDR1 MGHDK and CDR2 SYGVNS. The CDR3 loop spans 16 amino acids. The CDR3 bases are TGTGCCAGCAGTGAATGGCGGGCGGGAGGGAGCAATGAGCAGTTCTTC. Translating gives CASSEWRAGGSNEQFF.

The V gene is TRBV4-2, the J gene TRBJ1-5; D unresolved. The CDR3 contains 13 residues. Germline V gene data show CDR1 as LGHNA and CDR2 as YNFKEQ. V dropped 3 bases and J dropped 4 bases, with 7 bases sitting between them. CDR3 residues: CASSQSDNQPQHF. The CDR3 DNA sequence: TGTGCCAGCAGCCAGTCTGATAATCAGCCCCAGCATTTT.

This clone was observed a handful of times. The chain couples TRBV4-1 to TRBJ2-1, with a possible D match to TRBD2 (5 bases). V was clipped by 4 bases and J by 5 bases, with 15 bases between them. CDR3 length: 15 residues. The germline gives CDR1 MGHRA, CDR2 YSYEKL. The DNA of the CDR3 is TGCGCCAGCAGCCCCTCGGTTCCGGGGAACAATGAGCAGTTCTTC. Amino acids: CASSPSVPGNNEQFF.

The V gene is TRBV28, the J gene TRBJ1-3; D gene ambiguous. The CDR3 is made up of 13 amino acids. V lost 2 bases, J lost 4 bases, and 6 bases lay in between. The germline gives CDR1 MDHEN, CDR2 SYDVKM. The CDR3 region is CASSLLHGNTIYF. The CDR3 coding sequence is TGTGCCAGCAGTTTACTGCACGGAAACACCATATATTTT.

The V and J genes are TRBV7-9 and TRBJ2-7, with TRBD1 matching 7 bases. V trimming: 3 bases; J trimming: 9 bases; junction bases outside the gene matches: 14. Germline loops: CDR1 SEHNR, CDR2 FQNEAQ (reference sequence). The CDR3 is made up of 15 amino acids. The chain's CDR3 is CASSFRDSPDSGQYF. The CDR3 nucleotides read TGTGCCAGCAGCTTCCGGGACAGCCCAGACTCGGGGCAGTACTTC.

The J gene is TRBJ1-5, the V gene TRBV7-9, with D uncertain. The CDR3 is 12 amino acids. Trimming cost V 5 bases and J 4 bases, with 6 bases left between them. The germline CDR1 and CDR2 sequences are SEHNR and FQNEAQ (reference sequence). The CDR3 is CASSSGNQPQHF. As DNA, the CDR3 is TGTGCCAGCAGCAGCGGAAATCAGCCCCAGCATTTT.